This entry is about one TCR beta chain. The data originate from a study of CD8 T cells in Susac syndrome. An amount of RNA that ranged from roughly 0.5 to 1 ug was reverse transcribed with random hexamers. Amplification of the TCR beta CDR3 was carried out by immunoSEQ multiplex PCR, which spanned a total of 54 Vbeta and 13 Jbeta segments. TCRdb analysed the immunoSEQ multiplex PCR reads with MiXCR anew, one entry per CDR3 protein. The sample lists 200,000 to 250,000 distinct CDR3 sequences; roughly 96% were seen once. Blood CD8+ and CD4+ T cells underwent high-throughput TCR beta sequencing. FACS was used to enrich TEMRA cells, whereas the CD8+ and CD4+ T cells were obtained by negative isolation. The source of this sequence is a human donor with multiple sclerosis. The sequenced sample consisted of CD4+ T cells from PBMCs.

The DNA of the CDR3 is TGCAGCGTTGAAGATTTGCCGGGGAACTACAATGAGCAGTTCTTC. Its protein product is CSVEDLPGNYNEQFF. This chain links TRBV29-1 with TRBJ2-1; a possible D gene is TRBD2 (5 bases). Germline values: CDR1 SQVTM, CDR2 ANQGSEA. The V end was cut by 0 bases, the J end by 3 bases, with 12 bases between. There are 15 residues in the CDR3.